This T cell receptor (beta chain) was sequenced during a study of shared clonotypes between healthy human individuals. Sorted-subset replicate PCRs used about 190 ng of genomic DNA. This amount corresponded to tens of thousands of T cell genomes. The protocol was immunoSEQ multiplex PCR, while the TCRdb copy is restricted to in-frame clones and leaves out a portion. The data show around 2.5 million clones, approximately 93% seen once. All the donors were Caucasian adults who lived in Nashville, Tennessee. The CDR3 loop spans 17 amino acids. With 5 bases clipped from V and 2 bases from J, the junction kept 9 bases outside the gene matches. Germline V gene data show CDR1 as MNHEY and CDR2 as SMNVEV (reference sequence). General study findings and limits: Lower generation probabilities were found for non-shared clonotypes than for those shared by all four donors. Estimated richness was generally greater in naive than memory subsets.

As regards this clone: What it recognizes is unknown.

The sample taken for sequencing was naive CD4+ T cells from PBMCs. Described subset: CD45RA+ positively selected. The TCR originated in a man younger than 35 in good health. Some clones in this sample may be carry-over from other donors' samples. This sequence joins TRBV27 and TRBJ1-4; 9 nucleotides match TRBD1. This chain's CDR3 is CASSPGTGKGTNEKLFF. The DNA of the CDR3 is TGTGCCAGCAGTCCAGGGACAGGGAAGGGGACTAATGAAAAACTGTTTTTT. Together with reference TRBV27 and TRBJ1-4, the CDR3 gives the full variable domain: EAQVTQNPRYLITVTGKKLTVTCSQNMNHEYMSWYRQDPGLGLRQIYYSMNVEVTDKGDVPEGYKVSRKEKRNFPLILESPSPNQTSLYFCASSPGTGKGTNEKLFFGSGTQLSVL.